This T cell receptor beta chain originates from a study of cytomegalovirus exposure and HLA in healthy donors. Study-wide results and caveats: A later analysis reported that several of the most significant clusters appeared to be linked to common viral pathogens, among them Epstein-Barr virus. An assumption of roughly uniform sequencing depth across donors underlay the presence/absence analyses.

Germline CDR1 is SGHTS and CDR2 is YDEGEE. The CDR3 length is 11 residues. On this clone: The target antigen is unknown.

With 60 Vbeta and 13 Jbeta primers, the PCR was carried out. Only in-frame clones appear in the TCRdb table, and some are missing; sequencing was by immunoSEQ multiplex PCR. This sample has some 120,000 clones, with over 65% found just once. The specimen was PBMCs. V usage is TRBV5-8 and J usage is TRBJ2-1; no reliable D call. This receptor was taken from a woman aged 40 to 49 in good health and CMV-seronegative. The DNA of the CDR3 is TGTGCGGCGGCCTCCTACAATGAGCAGTTCTTC. Translation: CAAASYNEQFF.